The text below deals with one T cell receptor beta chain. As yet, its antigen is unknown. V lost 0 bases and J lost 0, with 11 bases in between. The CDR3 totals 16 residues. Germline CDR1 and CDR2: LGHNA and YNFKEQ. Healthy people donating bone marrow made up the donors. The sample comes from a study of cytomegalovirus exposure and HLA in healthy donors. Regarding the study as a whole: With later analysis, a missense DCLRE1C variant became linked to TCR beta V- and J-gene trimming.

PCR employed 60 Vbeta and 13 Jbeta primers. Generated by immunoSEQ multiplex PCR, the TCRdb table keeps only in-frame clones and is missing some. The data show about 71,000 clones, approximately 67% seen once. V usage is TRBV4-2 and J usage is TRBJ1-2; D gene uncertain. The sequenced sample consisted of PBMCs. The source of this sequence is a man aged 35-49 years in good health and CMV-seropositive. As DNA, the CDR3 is TGTGCCAGCAGCCAAGATAGGAGTATTCCTAACTATGGCTACACCTTC. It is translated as CASSQDRSIPNYGYTF.